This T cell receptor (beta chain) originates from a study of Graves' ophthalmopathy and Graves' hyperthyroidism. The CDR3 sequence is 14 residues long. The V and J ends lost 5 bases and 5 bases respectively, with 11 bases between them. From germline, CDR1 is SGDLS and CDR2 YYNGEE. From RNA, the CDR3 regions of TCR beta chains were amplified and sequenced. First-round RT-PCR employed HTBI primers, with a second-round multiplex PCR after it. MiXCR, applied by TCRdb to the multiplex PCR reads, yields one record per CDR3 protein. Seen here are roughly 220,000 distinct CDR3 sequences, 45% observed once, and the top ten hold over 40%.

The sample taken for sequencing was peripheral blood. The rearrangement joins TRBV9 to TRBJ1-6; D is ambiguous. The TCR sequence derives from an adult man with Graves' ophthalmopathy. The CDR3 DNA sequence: TGTGCCAGCAGTTTCGCGCGGAATAATTCACCCCTCCACTTT. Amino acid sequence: CASSFARNNSPLHF.